This T cell receptor beta chain stems from a study of T cell responses to AZD1222 COVID-19 vaccine. Germline V gene lookup returns CDR1 MNHEY and CDR2 SVGAGI. J gave up 7 bases and V 5 bases, and 5 bases lay outside the gene matches. This CDR3 has 13 amino acids. Study observations and caveats: The sample set comprised mostly white British donors with more females, and clonal diversity was possibly underestimated. None of the repertoires were sampled until the peak T cell response had passed. Spike was spanned by vaccine-associated CD4 TCRs, which were dominant at 160-218 and 743-854.

About this clone: Its antigen remains unidentified.

TCRdb keeps only in-frame clones here, not all; method: immunoSEQ multiplex PCR. The table includes under 200,000 clones, 90% to 95% detected once. The origin of this receptor is an adult in good health. The chain combines TRBV6-5 with TRBJ2-7; 10 bases line up with TRBD2. Sequencing was performed on peripheral blood, taken on day 0 of AZD1222 vaccination. CDR3 amino acids: CASSPGLAFEQYF. CDR3 DNA sequence: TGTGCCAGCAGTCCGGGACTAGCGTTTGAGCAGTACTTC.